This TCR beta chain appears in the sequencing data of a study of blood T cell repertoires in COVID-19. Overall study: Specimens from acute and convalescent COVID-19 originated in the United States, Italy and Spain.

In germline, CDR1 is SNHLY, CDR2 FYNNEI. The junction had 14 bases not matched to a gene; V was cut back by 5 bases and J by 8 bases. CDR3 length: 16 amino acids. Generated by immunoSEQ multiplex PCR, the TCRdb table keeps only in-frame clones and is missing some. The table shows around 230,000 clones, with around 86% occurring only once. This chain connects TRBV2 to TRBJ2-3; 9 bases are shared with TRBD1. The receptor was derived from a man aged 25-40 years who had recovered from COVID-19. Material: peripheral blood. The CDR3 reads CASSTGTGPSLGTQYF. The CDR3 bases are TGTGCCAGCAGTACCGGGACAGGGCCCTCCTTGGGTACGCAGTATTTT.